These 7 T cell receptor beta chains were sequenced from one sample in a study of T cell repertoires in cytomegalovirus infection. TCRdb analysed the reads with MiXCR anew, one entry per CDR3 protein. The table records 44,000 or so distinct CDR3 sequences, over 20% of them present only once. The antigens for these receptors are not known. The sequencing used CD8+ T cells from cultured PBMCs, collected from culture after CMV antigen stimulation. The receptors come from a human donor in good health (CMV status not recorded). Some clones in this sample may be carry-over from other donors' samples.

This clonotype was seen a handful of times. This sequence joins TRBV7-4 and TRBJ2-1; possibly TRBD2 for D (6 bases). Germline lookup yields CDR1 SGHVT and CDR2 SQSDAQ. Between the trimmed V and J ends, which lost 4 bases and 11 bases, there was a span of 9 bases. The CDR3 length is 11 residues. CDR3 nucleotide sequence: TGTGCCAGCAGCTCAACTAGCAAGCAGTTCTTC. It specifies CASSSTSKQFF.

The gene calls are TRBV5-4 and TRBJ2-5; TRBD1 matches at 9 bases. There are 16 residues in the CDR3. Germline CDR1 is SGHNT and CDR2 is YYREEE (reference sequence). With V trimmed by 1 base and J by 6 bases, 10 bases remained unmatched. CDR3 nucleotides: TGTGCCAGCAGCTTGATCGGGACAGGGAATGTAAAGACCCAGTACTTC. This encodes CASSLIGTGNVKTQYF.

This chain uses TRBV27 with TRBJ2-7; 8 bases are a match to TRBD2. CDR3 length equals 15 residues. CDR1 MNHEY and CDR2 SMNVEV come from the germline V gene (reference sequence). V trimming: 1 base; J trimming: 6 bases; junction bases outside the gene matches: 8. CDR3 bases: TGTGCCAGCAGTTTATTTTCCGCCACTAGCGGCGAGCAGTACTTC. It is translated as CASSLFSATSGEQYF.

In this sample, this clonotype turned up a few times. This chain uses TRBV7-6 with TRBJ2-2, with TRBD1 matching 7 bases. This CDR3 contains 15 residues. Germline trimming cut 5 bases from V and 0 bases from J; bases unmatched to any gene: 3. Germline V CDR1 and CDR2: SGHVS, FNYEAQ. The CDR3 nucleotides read TGTGCCAGCAGCCCCGGGACAGCGAACACCGGGGAGCTGTTTTTT. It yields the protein CASSPGTANTGELFF.

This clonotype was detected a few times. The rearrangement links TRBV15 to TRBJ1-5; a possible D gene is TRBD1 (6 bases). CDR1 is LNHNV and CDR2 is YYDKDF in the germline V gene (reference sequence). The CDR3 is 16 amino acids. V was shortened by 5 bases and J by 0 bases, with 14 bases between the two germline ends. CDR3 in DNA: TGTGCCACCAGCGGGGCGGACAGCTATAGCAATCAGCCCCAGCATTTT. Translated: CATSGADSYSNQPQHF. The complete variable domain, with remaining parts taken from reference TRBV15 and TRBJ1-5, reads DAMVIQNPRYQVTQFGKPVTLSCSQTLNHNVMYWYQQKSSQAPKLLFHYYDKDFNNEADTPDNFQSRRPNTSFCFLDIRSPGLGDTAMYLCATSGADSYSNQPQHFGDGTRLSIL.

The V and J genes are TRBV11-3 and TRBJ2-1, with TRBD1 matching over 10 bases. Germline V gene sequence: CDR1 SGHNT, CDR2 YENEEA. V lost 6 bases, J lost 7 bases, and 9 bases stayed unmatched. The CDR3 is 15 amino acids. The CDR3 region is CASSSRRTGGNEQFF. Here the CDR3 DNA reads TGTGCCAGCAGTTCCCGGAGGACAGGGGGAAATGAGCAGTTCTTC. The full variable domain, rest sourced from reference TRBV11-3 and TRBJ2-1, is EAGVVQSPRYKIIEKKQPVAFWCNPISGHNTLYWYLQNLGQGPELLIRYENEEAVDDSQLPKDRFSAERLKGVDSTLKIQPAELGDSAVYLCASSSRRTGGNEQFFGPGTRLTVL.

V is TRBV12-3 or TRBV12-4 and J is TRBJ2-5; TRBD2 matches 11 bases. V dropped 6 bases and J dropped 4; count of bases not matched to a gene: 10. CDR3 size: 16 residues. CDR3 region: CASSPLSGGEGETQYF. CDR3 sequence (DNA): TGTGCCAGCAGCCCTCTTAGCGGGGGGGAGGGAGAGACCCAGTACTTC.